A single sample is the source of the 10 T cell receptor beta chains below, sequenced in a study of blood T cell repertoires in COVID-19. Measured with immunoSEQ multiplex PCR; TCRdb has only the in-frame clones, and not every one. Of more than 200,000 clones detected, around 88% appear once; the ten largest clones hold about 2%. Sequencing input: peripheral blood. Every receptor here comes from a man aged 25-40 years with active or convalescent COVID-19.

The chain employs TRBV6-5 and TRBJ1-3; D is unclear. V was trimmed by 5 bases and J by 0 bases, leaving 11 bases between them. CDR3 length equals 15 residues. CDR1 and CDR2 from the germline V gene are MNHEY and SVGAGI. The CDR3 loop is CASSTDTSSGNTIYF. The CDR3 DNA sequence: TGTGCCAGCAGTACAGACACGAGCTCTGGAAACACCATATATTTT.

The J gene is TRBJ2-4, the V gene TRBV5-8; possible D gene TRBD1, 6 bases. Germline V gene data show CDR1 as SGHTS and CDR2 as YDEGEE. V shed 3 bases and J shed 8 bases, with 27 bases lying between them. The length of the CDR3 is 18 residues. CDR3 loop: CASSSGQGLRWGLDIQYF. The CDR3 DNA follows: TGTGCCAGCAGCTCAGGCCAGGGTCTACGCTGGGGGCTGGACATTCAGTACTTC.

This chain uses TRBV20-1 with TRBJ1-5, with 7 bases that match TRBD1. Per germline, CDR1 DFQATT and CDR2 SNEGSKA (reference sequence). The CDR3 extends over 19 amino acids. The ends lost 3 bases at V and 1 base at J; junction bases unmatched: 18. In DNA form, the CDR3 reads TGCAGTGCTAGTCCCAGGCGAACTTTACTGACAGGGAGCAATCAGCCCCAGCATTTT. This codes for CSASPRRTLLTGSNQPQHF.

This clone was observed once. V usage is TRBV24-1 and J usage is TRBJ2-1; maybe TRBD2 (5 bases). Germline V gives CDR1 KGHDR, CDR2 SFDVKD. The CDR3 contains 11 residues. V was cut by 12 bases and J by 5 bases, with 10 bases left in between. CDR3: CAATSNNEQFF. CDR3 nucleotides: TGTGCCGCCACTAGTAACAATGAGCAGTTCTTC.

The chain has TRBV6-5 and TRBJ1-4; D not resolved. Germline CDR1 MNHEY, CDR2 SVGAGI. The CDR3 is made up of 14 amino acids. V was cut by 5 bases and J by 0 bases, with 7 bases left in between. The CDR3: CASSPEATNEKLFF. The CDR3, as DNA: TGTGCCAGCAGTCCAGAAGCAACTAATGAAAAACTGTTTTTT.

V and J are TRBV19 and TRBJ1-3, with D possibly TRBD1 on 5 matching bases. This CDR3 region has 17 residues. The V and J ends lost 5 bases and 2 bases respectively, with 19 bases between them. Looked up from germline, CDR1 is LNHDA and CDR2 is SQIVND (reference sequence). This CDR3 is CASSQRTQQDPGNTIYF. The CDR3 DNA follows: TGTGCCAGTAGTCAAAGGACCCAACAGGACCCTGGAAACACCATATATTTT.

The chain couples TRBV4-1 to TRBJ2-7; 7 bases are shared with TRBD1. From germline, CDR1 is MGHRA and CDR2 YSYEKL. Trimming cost V 6 bases and J 3 bases; bases outside gene matches: 11. The CDR3 is 15 residues long. The CDR3 is CASRHTGVASYEQYF. The CDR3 DNA follows: TGCGCCAGCAGACATACAGGGGTAGCTAGCTACGAGCAGTACTTC.

This clone occurred a few times. The rearrangement links TRBV6-5 to TRBJ2-7, with 7 bases lining up with TRBD1. The germline V gene encodes CDR1 MNHEY and CDR2 SVGAGI. CDR3 length: 12 residues. Trimming at V came to 8 bases and at J to 6 bases, leaving 7 bases not matched to a gene. Here the CDR3 reads CASGRTGAEQYF. CDR3 DNA sequence: TGTGCCAGCGGGCGAACAGGGGCCGAGCAGTACTTC.

The rearrangement joins TRBV4-1 to TRBJ2-3; D may be TRBD2 (6 bases). CDR1 and CDR2 (germline): MGHRA, YSYEKL. The CDR3 is 19 amino acids. Trimming took off 0 bases at V and 4 bases at J, with 23 bases between the two ends. In nucleotides, the CDR3 is TGCGCCAGCAGCCAAGATAAGTGGGTGGAACTAGGCGGGGCAGATACGCAGTATTTT. Its protein is CASSQDKWVELGGADTQYF.

The chain has TRBV5-3 and TRBJ1-2; weak D call: TRBD1 (6 bases). TRBV5-3 is an ORF; its function is uncertain. The CDR3 extends over 12 amino acids. The germline V and J ends were trimmed by 4 bases and 12 bases, with 16 bases remaining between them. CDR3: CARSIGQHGNTF. The CDR3 nucleotides read TGTGCCAGAAGCATCGGACAGCATGGGAACACCTTC.